Listed below are T cell receptor beta chains from one sample, sequenced in a study of a mutant IDH1 vaccine in newly diagnosed glioma. Clones were sequenced by immunoSEQ multiplex PCR, and TCRdb holds only the in-frame ones, with some missing. The sample lists some 70,000 clones, less than 90% occurring once. For these receptors, no antigen is known. This material consisted of PBMCs, taken from a glioma patient whose treatment included an IDH1 peptide vaccine. These receptors were taken from a man between 18 and 29 years old with glioma. CDR3s include the opening cysteine and the closing phenylalanine or tryptophan.

v_gene	j_gene	CDR3aa
TRBV19	TRBJ1-4	CASSSPTWGEKLFF
TRBV10-2	TRBJ1-2	CASSSQGFGYGYTF
TRBV5-8	TRBJ2-7	CASSLGMGQAYEQYF
TRBV7-9	TRBJ1-3	CASTPSYNRTVGNTIYF
TRBV7-9	TRBJ1-2	CASSLAGYHGYTF
TRBV7-8	TRBJ2-5	CASSPNSGGAPYQETQYF
TRBV7-9	TRBJ1-1	CASSSLTEAFF
TRBV4-1	TRBJ2-3	CASSLKSFSDTQYF
TRBV6-1	TRBJ2-7	CASSEDPGTAAYEQYF
TRBV6-6	TRBJ1-6	CASSYRDREGNSPLHF
TRBV6-5	TRBJ2-6	CASSYEWDSGANVLTF
TRBV5-4	TRBJ2-5	CASSLDWGGRDQETQYF
TRBV4-1	TRBJ1-2	CASSQPGQTKTNYGYTF
TRBV5-1	TRBJ1-1	CASSLAVGGGTEAFF
TRBV2	TRBJ1-2	CASSDGSIRDYTF
TRBV18	TRBJ2-7	CASSPPGTSVYEQYF
TRBV28	TRBJ1-1	CASNQRGGRAWGEAFF
TRBV18	TRBJ2-2	CASSPVSIQNAGELFF